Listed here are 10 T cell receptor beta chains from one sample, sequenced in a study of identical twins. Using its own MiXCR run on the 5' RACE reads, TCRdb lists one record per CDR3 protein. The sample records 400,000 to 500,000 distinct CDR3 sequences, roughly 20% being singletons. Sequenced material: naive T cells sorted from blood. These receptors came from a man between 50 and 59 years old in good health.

The CDR3 sequence: CASSIDRFGSSSNQPQHF. In DNA, the CDR3 is TGTGCCAGTAGTATAGATCGTTTTGGGAGCAGTAGCAATCAGCCCCAGCATTTT. J is TRBJ1-5 and V is TRBV19; D is ambiguous. This CDR3 has 18 amino acids. The V gene's germline CDR1 is LNHDA and CDR2 SQIVND (reference sequence). The V and J ends lost 0 bases and 0 bases respectively, with 15 bases between them.

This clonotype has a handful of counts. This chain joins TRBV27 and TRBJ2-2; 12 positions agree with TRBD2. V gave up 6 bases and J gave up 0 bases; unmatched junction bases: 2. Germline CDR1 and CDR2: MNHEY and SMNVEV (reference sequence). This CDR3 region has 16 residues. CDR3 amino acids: CASRLAGGPNTGELFF. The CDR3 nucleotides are TGTGCCAGCAGGCTAGCGGGAGGGCCGAACACCGGGGAGCTGTTTTTT.

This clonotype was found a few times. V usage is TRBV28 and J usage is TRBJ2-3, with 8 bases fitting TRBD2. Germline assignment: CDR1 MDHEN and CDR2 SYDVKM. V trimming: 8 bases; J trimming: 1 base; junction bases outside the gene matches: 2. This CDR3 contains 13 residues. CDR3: CASGSGGTDTQYF. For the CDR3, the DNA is TGTGCCAGCGGTAGCGGGGGCACAGATACGCAGTATTTT. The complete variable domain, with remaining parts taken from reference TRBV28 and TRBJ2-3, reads DVKVTQSSRYLVKRTGEKVFLECVQDMDHENMFWYRQDPGLGLRLIYFSYDVKMKEKGDIPEGYSVSREKKERFSLILESASTNQTSMYLCASGSGGTDTQYFGPGTRLTVL.

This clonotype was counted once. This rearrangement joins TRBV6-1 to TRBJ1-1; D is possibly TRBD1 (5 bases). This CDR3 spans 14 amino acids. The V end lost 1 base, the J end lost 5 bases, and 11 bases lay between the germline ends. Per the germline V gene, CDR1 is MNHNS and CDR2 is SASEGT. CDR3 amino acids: CASSEVRGGTEAFF. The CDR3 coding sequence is TGTGCCAGCAGTGAAGTGAGGGGAGGGACTGAAGCTTTCTTT.

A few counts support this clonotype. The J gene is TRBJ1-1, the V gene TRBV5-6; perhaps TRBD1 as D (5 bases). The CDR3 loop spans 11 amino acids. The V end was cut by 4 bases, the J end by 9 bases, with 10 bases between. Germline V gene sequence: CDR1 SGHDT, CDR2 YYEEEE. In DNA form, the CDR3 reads TGTGCCAGCAGCAAGAGGGACCAAGCTTTCTTT. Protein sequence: CASSKRDQAFF. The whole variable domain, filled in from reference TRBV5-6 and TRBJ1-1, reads DAGVTQSPTHLIKTRGQQVTLRCSPKSGHDTVSWYQQALGQGPQFIFQYYEEEERQRGNFPDRFSGHQFPNYSSELNVNALLLGDSALYLCASSKRDQAFFGQGTRLTVV.

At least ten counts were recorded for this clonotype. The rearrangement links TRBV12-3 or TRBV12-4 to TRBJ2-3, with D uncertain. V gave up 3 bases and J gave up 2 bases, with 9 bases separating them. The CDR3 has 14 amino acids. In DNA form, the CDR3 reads TGTGCCAGCAGTTTCCACGGAGACACAGATACGCAGTATTTT. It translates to CASSFHGDTDTQYF.

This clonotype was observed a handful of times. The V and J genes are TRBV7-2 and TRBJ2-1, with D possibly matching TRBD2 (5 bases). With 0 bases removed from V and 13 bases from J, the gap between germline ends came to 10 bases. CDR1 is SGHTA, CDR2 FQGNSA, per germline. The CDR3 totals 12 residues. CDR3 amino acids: CASSLARAIQFF. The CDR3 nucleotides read TGTGCCAGCAGCTTAGCGCGGGCTATCCAGTTCTTC.

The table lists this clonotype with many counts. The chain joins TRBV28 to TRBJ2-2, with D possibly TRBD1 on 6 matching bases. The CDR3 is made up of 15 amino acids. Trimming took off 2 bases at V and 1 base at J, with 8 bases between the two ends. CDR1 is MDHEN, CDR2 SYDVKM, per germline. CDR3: CASSLTGMNTGELFF. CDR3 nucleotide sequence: TGTGCCAGCAGTTTAACAGGGATGAACACCGGGGAGCTGTTTTTT.

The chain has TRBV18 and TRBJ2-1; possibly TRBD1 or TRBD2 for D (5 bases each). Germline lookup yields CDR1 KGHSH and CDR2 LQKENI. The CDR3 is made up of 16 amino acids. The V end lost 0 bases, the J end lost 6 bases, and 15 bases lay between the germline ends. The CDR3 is CASSPPSLWGTNEQFF. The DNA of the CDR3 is TGTGCCAGCTCACCACCGAGTCTCTGGGGGACCAATGAGCAGTTCTTC.

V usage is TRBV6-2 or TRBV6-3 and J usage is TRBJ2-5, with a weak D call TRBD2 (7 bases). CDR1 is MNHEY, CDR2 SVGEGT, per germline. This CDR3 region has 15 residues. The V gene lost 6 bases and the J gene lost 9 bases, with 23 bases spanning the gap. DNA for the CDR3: TGTGCCAGCAGCCTACTAGCGATAAAAAGGGGGTCCCAGTACTTC. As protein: CASSLLAIKRGSQYF.